This T cell receptor (beta chain) was sequenced in a study of cytomegalovirus exposure and HLA in healthy donors. Regarding donors, all were healthy bone marrow donors. The study ran its PCR with 60 Vbeta and 13 Jbeta primers. How the authors handled the data: Approximately 12 million of some 80 million unique TCR beta chains were shared, per a later count. Here immunoSEQ multiplex PCR was the method, and the copy in TCRdb shows in-frame clones only, minus some. Clone size and the V and J calls come from that table; the DNA yielded D and trimming. The sample shows about 68,000 clones, approximately 78% of them seen only once. Trimming at V came to 5 bases and at J to 6 bases, leaving 8 bases not matched to a gene. From germline, CDR1 is SGHVS and CDR2 FQNEAQ. The CDR3 loop spans 15 amino acids.

The clonotype originates from a human donor in good health. The material sequenced was PBMCs. The V and J genes are TRBV7-8 and TRBJ1-4; 8 positions match TRBD1. Here the CDR3 DNA reads TGTGCCAGCAGCCCCCGGGACAGGTTACATGAAAAACTGTTTTTT. This encodes CASSPRDRLHEKLFF.